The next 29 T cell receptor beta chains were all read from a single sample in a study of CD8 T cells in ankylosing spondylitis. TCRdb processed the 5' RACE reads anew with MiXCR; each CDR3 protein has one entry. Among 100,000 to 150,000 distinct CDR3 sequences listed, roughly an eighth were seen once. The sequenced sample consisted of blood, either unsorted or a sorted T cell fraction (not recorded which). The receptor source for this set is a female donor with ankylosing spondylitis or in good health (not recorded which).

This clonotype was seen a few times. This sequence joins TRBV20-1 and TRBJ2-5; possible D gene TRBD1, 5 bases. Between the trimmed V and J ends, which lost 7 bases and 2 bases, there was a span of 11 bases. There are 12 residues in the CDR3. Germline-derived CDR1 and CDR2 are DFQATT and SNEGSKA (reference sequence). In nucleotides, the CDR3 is TGCAGTGTATCGACAGATCAAGAGACCCAGTACTTC. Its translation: CSVSTDQETQYF.

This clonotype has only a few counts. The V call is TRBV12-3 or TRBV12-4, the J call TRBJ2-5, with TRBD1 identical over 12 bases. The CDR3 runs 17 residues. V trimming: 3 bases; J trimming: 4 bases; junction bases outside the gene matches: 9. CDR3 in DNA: TGTGCCAGCAGTTTTTCCCGGGACAGGGGGCAGATAGAGACCCAGTACTTC. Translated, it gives CASSFSRDRGQIETQYF.

The DNA for the CDR3 is TGCAGTGCTACTCCAAGCGGGGTCACAGATACGCAGTATTTT. Translation gives CSATPSGVTDTQYF. V is TRBV20-1 and J is TRBJ2-3; the match to TRBD2 covers 7 bases. V shed 4 bases and J 2 bases; nucleotides not matched to a gene: 6. The CDR3 runs to 14 residues. Germline V CDR1 and CDR2: DFQATT, SNEGSKA (reference sequence).

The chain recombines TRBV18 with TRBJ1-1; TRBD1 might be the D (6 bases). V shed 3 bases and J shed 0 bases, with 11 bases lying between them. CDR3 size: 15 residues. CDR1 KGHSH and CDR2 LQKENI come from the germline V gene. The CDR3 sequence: CASSPQTGMNTEAFF. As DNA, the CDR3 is TGTGCCAGCTCACCCCAGACAGGAATGAACACTGAAGCTTTCTTT.

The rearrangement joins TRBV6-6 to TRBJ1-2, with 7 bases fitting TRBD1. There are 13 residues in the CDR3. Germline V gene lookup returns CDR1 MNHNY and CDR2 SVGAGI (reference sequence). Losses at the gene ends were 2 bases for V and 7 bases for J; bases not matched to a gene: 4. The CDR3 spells CASSYEPGGGYTF. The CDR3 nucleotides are TGTGCCAGCAGTTACGAGCCAGGGGGTGGCTACACCTTC.

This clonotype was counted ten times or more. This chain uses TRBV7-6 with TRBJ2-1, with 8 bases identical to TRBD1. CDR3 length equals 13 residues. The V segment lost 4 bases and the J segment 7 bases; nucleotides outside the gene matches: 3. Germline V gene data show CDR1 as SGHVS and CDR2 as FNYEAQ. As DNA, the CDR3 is TGTGCCAGCAGCTCCCAGGGGGCTAATGAGCAGTTCTTC. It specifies CASSSQGANEQFF.

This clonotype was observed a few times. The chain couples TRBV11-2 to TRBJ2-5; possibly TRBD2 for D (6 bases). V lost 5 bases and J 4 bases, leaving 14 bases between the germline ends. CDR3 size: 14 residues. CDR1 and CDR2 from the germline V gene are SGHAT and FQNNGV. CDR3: CASSPINGRETQYF. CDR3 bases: TGTGCCAGCAGCCCTATTAACGGGAGAGAGACCCAGTACTTC. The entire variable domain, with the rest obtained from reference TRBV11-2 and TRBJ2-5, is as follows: EAGVAQSPRYKIIEKRQSVAFWCNPISGHATLYWYQQILGQGPKLLIQFQNNGVVDDSQLPKDRFSAERLKGVDSTLKIQPAKLEDSAVYLCASSPINGRETQYFGPGTRLLVL.

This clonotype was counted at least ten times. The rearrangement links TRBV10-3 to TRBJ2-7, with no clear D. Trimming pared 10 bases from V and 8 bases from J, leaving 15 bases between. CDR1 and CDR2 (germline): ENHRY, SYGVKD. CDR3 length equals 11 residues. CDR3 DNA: TGTGCCACCCCCGAACGTCTAAAGCAGTACTTC. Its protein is CATPERLKQYF.

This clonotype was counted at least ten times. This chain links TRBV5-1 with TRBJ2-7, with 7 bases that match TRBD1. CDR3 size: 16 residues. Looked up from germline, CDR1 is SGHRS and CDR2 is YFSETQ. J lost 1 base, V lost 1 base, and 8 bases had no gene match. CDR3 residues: CASSLSTGTLSYEQYF. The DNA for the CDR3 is TGCGCCAGCAGCTTGTCGACAGGGACGTTGTCCTACGAGCAGTACTTC.

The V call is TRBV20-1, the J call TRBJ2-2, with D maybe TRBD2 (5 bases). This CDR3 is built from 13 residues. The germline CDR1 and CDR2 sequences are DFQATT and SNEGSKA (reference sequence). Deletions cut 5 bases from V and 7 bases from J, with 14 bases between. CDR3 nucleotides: TGCAGTGCTGGGAAGGTCCGGGACGGGGAGCTGTTTTTT. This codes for CSAGKVRDGELFF.

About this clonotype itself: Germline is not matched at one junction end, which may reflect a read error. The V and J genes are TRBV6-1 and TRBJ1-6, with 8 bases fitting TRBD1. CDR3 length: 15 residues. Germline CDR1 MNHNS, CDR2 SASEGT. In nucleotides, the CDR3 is TGTACCAGCAGCCTAGCAGGGGGCGCTGGGTCACCCCTCCACTTT. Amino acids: CTSSLAGGAGSPLHF.

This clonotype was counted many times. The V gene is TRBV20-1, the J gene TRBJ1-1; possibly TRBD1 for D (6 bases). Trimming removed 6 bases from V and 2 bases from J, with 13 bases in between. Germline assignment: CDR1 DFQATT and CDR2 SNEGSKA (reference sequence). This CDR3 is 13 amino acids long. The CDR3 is CSADWGANTEAFF. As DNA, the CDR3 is TGCAGTGCCGACTGGGGGGCCAACACTGAAGCTTTCTTT.

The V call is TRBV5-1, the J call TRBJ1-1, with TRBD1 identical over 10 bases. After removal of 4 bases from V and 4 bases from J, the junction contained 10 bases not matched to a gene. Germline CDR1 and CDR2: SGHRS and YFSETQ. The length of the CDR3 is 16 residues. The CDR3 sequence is CASSTGQGLMGTEAFF. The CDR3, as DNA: TGCGCCAGCAGCACGGGACAGGGGTTGATGGGCACTGAAGCTTTCTTT.

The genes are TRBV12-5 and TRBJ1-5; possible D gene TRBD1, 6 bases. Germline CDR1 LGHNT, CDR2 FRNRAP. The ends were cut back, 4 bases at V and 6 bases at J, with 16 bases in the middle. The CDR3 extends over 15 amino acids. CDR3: CASGWTDAIGQPQHF. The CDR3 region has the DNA TGTGCTAGTGGTTGGACAGACGCAATTGGTCAGCCCCAGCATTTT.

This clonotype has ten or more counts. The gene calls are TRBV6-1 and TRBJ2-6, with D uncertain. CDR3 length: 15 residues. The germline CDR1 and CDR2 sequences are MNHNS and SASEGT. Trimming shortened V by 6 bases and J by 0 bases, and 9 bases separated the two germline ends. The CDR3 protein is CASRPRSSGANVLTF. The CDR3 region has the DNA TGTGCCAGCAGACCTAGAAGCTCTGGGGCCAACGTCCTGACTTTC.

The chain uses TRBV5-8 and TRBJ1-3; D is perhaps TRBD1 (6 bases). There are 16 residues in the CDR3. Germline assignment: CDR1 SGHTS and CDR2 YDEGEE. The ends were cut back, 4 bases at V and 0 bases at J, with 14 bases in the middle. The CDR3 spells CASSEQGPGSGNTIYF. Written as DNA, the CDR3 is TGTGCCAGCAGCGAGCAGGGGCCTGGCTCTGGAAACACCATATATTTT.

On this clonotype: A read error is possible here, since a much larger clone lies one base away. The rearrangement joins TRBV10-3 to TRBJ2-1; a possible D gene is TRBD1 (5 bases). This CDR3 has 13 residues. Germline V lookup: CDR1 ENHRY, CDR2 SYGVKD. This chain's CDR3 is CAISETGYNGQFF. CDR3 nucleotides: TGTGCCATCAGTGAGACAGGATACAATGGGCAGTTCTTC.

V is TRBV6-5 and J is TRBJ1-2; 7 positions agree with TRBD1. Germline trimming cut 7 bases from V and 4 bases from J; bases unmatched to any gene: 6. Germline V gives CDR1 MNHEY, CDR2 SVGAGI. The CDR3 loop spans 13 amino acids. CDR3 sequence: CASTKGTVYGYTF. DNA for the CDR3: TGTGCCAGCACGAAAGGGACAGTCTATGGCTACACCTTC.

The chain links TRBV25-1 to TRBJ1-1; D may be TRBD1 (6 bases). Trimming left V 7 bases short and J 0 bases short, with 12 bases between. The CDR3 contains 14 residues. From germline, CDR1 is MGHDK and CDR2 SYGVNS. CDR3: CASTGTSLNTEAFF. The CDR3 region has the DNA TGTGCCAGCACCGGGACATCACTGAACACTGAAGCTTTCTTT.

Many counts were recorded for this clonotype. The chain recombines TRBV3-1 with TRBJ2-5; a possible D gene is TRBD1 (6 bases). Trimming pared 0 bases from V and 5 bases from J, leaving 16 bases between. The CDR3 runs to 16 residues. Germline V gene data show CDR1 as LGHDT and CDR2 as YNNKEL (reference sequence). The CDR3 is CASSQDMGAGGETQYF. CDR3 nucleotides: TGTGCCAGCAGCCAAGATATGGGGGCCGGCGGGGAGACCCAGTACTTC.

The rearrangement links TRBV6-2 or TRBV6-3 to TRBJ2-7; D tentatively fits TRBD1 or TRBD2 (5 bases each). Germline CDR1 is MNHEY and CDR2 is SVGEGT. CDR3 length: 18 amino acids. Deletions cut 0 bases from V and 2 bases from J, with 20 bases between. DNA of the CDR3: TGTGCCAGCAGTTACTCGTGGGATCGGGGCGATAAAACCTACGAGCAGTACTTC. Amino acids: CASSYSWDRGDKTYEQYF.

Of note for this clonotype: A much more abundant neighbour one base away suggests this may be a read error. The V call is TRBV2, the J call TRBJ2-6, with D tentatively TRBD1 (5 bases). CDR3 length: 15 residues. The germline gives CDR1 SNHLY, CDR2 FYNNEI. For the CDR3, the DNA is TGTGCCAGCAGCACCGGGCAGGCTGGGGCCAACGGCCTGACTTTC. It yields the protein CASSTGQAGANGLTF.

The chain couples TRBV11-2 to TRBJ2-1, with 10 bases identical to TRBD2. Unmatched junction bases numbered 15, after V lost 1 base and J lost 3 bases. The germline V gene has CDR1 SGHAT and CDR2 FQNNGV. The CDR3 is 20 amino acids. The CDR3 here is CASSLVAGASGSLNYNEQFF. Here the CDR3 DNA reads TGTGCCAGCAGCTTAGTAGCGGGGGCTAGCGGGAGCCTCAACTACAATGAGCAGTTCTTC.

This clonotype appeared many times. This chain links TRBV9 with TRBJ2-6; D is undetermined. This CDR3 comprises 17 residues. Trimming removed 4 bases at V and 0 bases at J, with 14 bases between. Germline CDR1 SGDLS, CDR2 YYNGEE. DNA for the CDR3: TGTGCCAGCAGCTTTTCGGGTTTCTTCTCTGGGGCCAACGTCCTGACTTTC. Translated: CASSFSGFFSGANVLTF.

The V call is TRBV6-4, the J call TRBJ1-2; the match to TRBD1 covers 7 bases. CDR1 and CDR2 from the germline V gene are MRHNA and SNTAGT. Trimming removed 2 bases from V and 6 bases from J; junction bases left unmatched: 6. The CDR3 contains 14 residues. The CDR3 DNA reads TGTGCCAGCAGTGACCGACCACAGGGGCATGGCTACACCTTC. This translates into CASSDRPQGHGYTF.

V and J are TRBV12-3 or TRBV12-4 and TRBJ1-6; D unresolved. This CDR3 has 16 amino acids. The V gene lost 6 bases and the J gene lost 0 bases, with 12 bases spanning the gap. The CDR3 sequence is CASSPGLSSYNSPLHF. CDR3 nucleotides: TGTGCCAGCAGCCCCGGACTCAGCTCCTATAATTCACCCCTCCACTTT.

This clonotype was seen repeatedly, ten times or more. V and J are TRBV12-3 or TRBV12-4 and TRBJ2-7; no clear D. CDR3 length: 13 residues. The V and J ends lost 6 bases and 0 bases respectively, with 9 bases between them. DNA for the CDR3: TGTGCCAGCAGCATATCAAGCTCCTACGAGCAGTACTTC. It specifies CASSISSSYEQYF.

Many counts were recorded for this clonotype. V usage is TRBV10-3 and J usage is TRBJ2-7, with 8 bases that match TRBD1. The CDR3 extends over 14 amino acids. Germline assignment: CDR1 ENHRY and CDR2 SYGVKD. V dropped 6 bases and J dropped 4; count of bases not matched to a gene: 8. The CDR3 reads CAIRPGQARYEQYF. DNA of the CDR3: TGTGCCATCAGACCGGGACAGGCTCGTTACGAGCAGTACTTC.

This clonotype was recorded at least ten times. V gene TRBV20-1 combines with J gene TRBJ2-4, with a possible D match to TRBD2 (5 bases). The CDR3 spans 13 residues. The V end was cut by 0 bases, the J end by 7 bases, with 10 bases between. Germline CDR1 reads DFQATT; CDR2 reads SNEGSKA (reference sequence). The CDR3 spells CSARDLGGNIQYF. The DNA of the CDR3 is TGCAGTGCTAGAGATTTGGGCGGGAACATTCAGTACTTC.